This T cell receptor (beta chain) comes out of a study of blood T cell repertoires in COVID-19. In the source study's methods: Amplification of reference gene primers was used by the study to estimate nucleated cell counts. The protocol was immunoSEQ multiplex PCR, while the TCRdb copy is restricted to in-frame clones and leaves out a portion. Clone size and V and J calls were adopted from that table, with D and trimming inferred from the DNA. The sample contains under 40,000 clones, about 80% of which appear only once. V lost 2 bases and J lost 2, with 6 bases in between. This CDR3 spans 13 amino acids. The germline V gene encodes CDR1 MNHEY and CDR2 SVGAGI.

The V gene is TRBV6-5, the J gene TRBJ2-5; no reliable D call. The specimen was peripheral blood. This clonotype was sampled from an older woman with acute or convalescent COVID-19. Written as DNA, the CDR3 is TGTGCCAGCAGTTACACGCAGCAAGAGACCCAGTACTTC. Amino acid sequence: CASSYTQQETQYF.